This entry lists 18 T cell receptor beta chains sequenced from one sample in a study of human T cells and chemical hapten exposure. MiXCR, applied by TCRdb to the RACE reads, yields one record per CDR3 protein. The repertoire has approximately 100,000 distinct CDR3 sequences, approximately 11% of them found once; the top ten carry 3% to 4.5%. The sample's time point: patch test 1, 2 weeks after DPC sensitization. Treatment here: therapeutic diphenylcyclopropenone sensitization with weekly scalp DPC. The specimen was whole blood, collected in connection with sensitization to the hapten diphenylcyclopropenone (DPC). These receptors all stem from a middle-aged woman with alopecia areata. Some clones in this sample may be carry-over from other donors' samples.

This clonotype occurred a few times. The DNA for the CDR3 is TGCGCCAGCAGCTCCGGGACAGCGAGGGCAGATACGCAGTATTTT. It yields the protein CASSSGTARADTQYF. This sequence joins TRBV5-1 and TRBJ2-3; 7 positions match TRBD1. The germline V gene has CDR1 SGHRS and CDR2 YFSETQ. The CDR3 spans 15 residues. The V segment lost 3 bases and the J segment 4 bases; nucleotides outside the gene matches: 8.

This clonotype was picked up a small number of times. V and J are TRBV29-1 and TRBJ2-3, with 10 bases identical to TRBD2. V lost 6 bases to trimming and J lost 1 base; unmatched junction nucleotides: 4. This CDR3 contains 14 residues. Germline V gene sequence: CDR1 SQVTM, CDR2 ANQGSEA. CDR3 sequence reads: CSVAGGPGTDTQYF. CDR3 sequence (DNA): TGCAGCGTAGCGGGAGGGCCTGGCACAGATACGCAGTATTTT.

Here the CDR3 DNA reads TGTGCCAGCAGCGGGACAGGGGGCTTGGAACTGTTTTTT. It specifies CASSGTGGLELFF. The chain is built from TRBV9 and TRBJ1-4; 11 positions match TRBD1. The CDR3 loop spans 13 amino acids. Germline V gene data show CDR1 as SGDLS and CDR2 as YYNGEE. After removal of 3 bases from V and 12 bases from J, the junction contained 4 bases not matched to a gene.

The chain employs TRBV18 and TRBJ2-3; D gene uncertain. Germline V lookup: CDR1 KGHSH, CDR2 LQKENI. The length of the CDR3 is 16 residues. Between the trimmed V and J ends, which lost 0 bases and 4 bases, there was a span of 14 bases. The CDR3, as DNA: TGTGCCAGCTCACCACCGGTTAGAATTGGGCCAGATACGCAGTATTTT. The encoded protein is CASSPPVRIGPDTQYF.

For this clonotype: Since a much larger clone is just one base distant, this may be a read error. The genes are TRBV12-3 or TRBV12-4 and TRBJ2-7; no clear D. The V end lost 6 bases, the J end lost 9 bases, and 9 bases lay between the germline ends. The CDR3 extends over 10 amino acids. In DNA, the CDR3 is TGTGCCAGCAGCCTGTGCGGGCAGTACTTC. This translates into CASSLCGQYF.

In its sample, this clonotype was seen a few times. The chain employs TRBV28 and TRBJ2-2; 7 bases match TRBD1. CDR3 length: 15 residues. Germline CDR1 reads MDHEN; CDR2 reads SYDVKM. V lost 4 bases to trimming and J lost 5 bases; unmatched junction nucleotides: 7. The CDR3 spells CASSYRGQLTGELFF. CDR3 DNA sequence: TGTGCCAGCAGTTACAGGGGCCAGTTGACCGGGGAGCTGTTTTTT. The full variable domain, in which reference TRBV28 and TRBJ2-2 provide the parts outside the CDR3, is DVKVTQSSRYLVKRTGEKVFLECVQDMDHENMFWYRQDPGLGLRLIYFSYDVKMKEKGDIPEGYSVSREKKERFSLILESASTNQTSMYLCASSYRGQLTGELFFGEGSRLTVL.

The V call is TRBV5-6, the J call TRBJ2-5; 7 nucleotides agree with TRBD2. This CDR3 contains 14 residues. Trimming removed 5 bases from V and 2 bases from J; junction bases left unmatched: 6. The germline V gene encodes CDR1 SGHDT and CDR2 YYEEEE. CDR3 in amino acids: CASRRGGGQETQYF. The CDR3 bases are TGTGCCAGCAGGAGGGGCGGGGGACAAGAGACCCAGTACTTC.

The CDR3 loop reads CASSLAGGPTGELFF. CDR3 sequence (DNA): TGTGCCAGCAGTTTAGCGGGGGGGCCCACCGGGGAGCTGTTTTTT. This chain joins TRBV6-5 and TRBJ2-2; TRBD2 matches 11 bases. The CDR3 extends over 15 amino acids. The germline CDR1 and CDR2 sequences are MNHEY and SVGAGI. V was pared by 4 bases and J by 4 bases, with 2 bases of the junction left unmatched.

Relative to its sample, this clonotype is medium-sized. V usage is TRBV13 and J usage is TRBJ2-7; 11 bases match TRBD1. In germline, CDR1 is PRHDT, CDR2 FYEKMQ (reference sequence). The CDR3 covers 15 residues. Losses at the gene ends were 0 bases for V and 6 bases for J; bases not matched to a gene: 4. The CDR3 protein is CASSLGGQGAPEQYF. In nucleotides, the CDR3 is TGTGCCAGCAGCTTAGGTGGACAGGGGGCGCCCGAGCAGTACTTC. Full variable domain (outside the CDR3, taken from reference TRBV13 and TRBJ2-7): AAGVIQSPRHLIKEKRETATLKCYPIPRHDTVYWYQQGPGQDPQFLISFYEKMQSDKGSIPDRFSAQQFSDYHSELNMSSLELGDSALYFCASSLGGQGAPEQYFGPGTRLTVT.

This chain links TRBV7-2 with TRBJ1-4, with a weak D call TRBD1 (5 bases). Trimming cost V 6 bases and J 1 base, with 9 bases left between them. The CDR3 contains 14 residues. Germline-derived CDR1 and CDR2 are SGHTA and FQGNSA. CDR3 loop: CASRSGETNEKLFF. CDR3 bases: TGTGCCAGCAGGTCGGGGGAAACTAATGAAAAACTGTTTTTT. The full variable domain, rest sourced from reference TRBV7-2 and TRBJ1-4, is GAGVSQSPSNKVTEKGKDVELRCDPISGHTALYWYRQSLGQGLEFLIYFQGNSAPDKSGLPSDRFSAERTGGSVSTLTIQRTQQEDSAVYLCASRSGETNEKLFFGSGTQLSVL.

This clonotype appeared a few times. This chain uses TRBV24-1 with TRBJ2-7; 8 nucleotides align to TRBD2. CDR3 size: 15 residues. Unmatched junction bases numbered 4, after V lost 3 bases and J lost 1 base. Germline CDR1 reads KGHDR; CDR2 reads SFDVKD. CDR3 nucleotide sequence: TGTGCCACCAGTGATGATCGGGAGGGGTCCTACGAGCAGTACTTC. It is translated as CATSDDREGSYEQYF.

This clonotype appeared many times. This sequence joins TRBV29-1 and TRBJ1-2, with D tentatively TRBD1 (5 bases). The V gene lost 6 bases and the J gene lost 2 bases, with 13 bases spanning the gap. The CDR3 totals 13 residues. Germline loops: CDR1 SQVTM, CDR2 ANQGSEA. This chain's CDR3 is CSVVLTANYGYTF. The CDR3 region has the DNA TGCAGCGTGGTCTTGACAGCAAACTATGGCTACACCTTC.

The chain employs TRBV7-9 and TRBJ2-6, with a possible D match to TRBD1 (5 bases). The length of the CDR3 is 19 residues. Between the trimmed V and J ends, which lost 5 bases and 0 bases, there was a span of 20 bases. The germline V gene has CDR1 SEHNR and CDR2 FQNEAQ (reference sequence). The CDR3, as DNA: TGTGCCAGCAGCGCGACGAAAGGGGCATGGACCTCTGGGGCCAACGTCCTGACTTTC. This encodes CASSATKGAWTSGANVLTF.

CDR3 sequence: CASRERAFSEAFF. CDR3 DNA: TGTGCCAGCAGAGAACGAGCGTTCTCTGAAGCTTTCTTT. This sequence joins TRBV25-1 and TRBJ1-1, with no clear D. Germline CDR1 is MGHDK and CDR2 is SYGVNS. CDR3 length: 13 amino acids. Trimming left V 6 bases short and J 6 bases short, with 14 bases between.

The chain has TRBV29-1 and TRBJ2-7; 11 positions agree with TRBD1. After removal of 7 bases from V and 5 bases from J, the junction contained 1 base not matched to a gene. Germline CDR1 is SQVTM and CDR2 is ANQGSEA. The CDR3 is made up of 11 amino acids. The CDR3 loop reads CSAGQGDEQYF. The CDR3 DNA reads TGCAGCGCGGGACAGGGGGACGAGCAGTACTTC.

The sample holds a few counts of this clonotype. This sequence joins TRBV4-3 and TRBJ1-2; weak D call: TRBD1 (6 bases). Germline-derived CDR1 and CDR2 are LGHNA and YSLEER. This CDR3 region has 13 residues. Trimming cost V 3 bases and J 7 bases, with 12 bases left between them. The CDR3 here is CASSQSGVLGYTF. The CDR3 nucleotides are TGCGCCAGCAGCCAGTCAGGGGTTCTTGGCTACACCTTC.

This clonotype was counted between two and nine times. This chain connects TRBV20-1 to TRBJ2-1; the D gene is possibly TRBD1 (5 bases). The CDR3 has 14 residues. Germline assignment: CDR1 DFQATT and CDR2 SNEGSKA (reference sequence). Trimming pared 5 bases from V and 6 bases from J, leaving 17 bases between. The CDR3 sequence: CSAPSRRASNEQFF. The CDR3 bases are TGCAGTGCTCCCTCGCGCAGGGCGTCCAATGAGCAGTTCTTC.

V usage is TRBV7-3 and J usage is TRBJ2-3; TRBD2 matches at 10 bases. Germline V lookup: CDR1 SGHTA, CDR2 FQGTGA. CDR3 length equals 17 residues. The V gene end was trimmed by 4 bases and the J gene end by 3 bases; junction bases not matched to a gene: 10. CDR3 protein: CASSSNLAGGATDTQYF. The CDR3 DNA sequence: TGTGCCAGCAGCTCCAATTTAGCGGGGGGCGCTACAGATACGCAGTATTTT.